One sample yielded the 14 T cell receptor beta chains listed below, sequenced in a study of blood T cell repertoires in COVID-19. Assay used: immunoSEQ multiplex PCR; TCRdb lists only in-frame clones, some missing. This repertoire shows some 390,000 clones, over 75% found once; its top ten account for about 2%. The sequencing input was peripheral blood. Every receptor here comes from a woman aged 55-70 years with COVID-19, enrolled during active disease.

Of note for this clone: Other DNA sequences in this specimen translate into the identical CDR3. The V gene is TRBV2, the J gene TRBJ1-2; possible D gene TRBD1, 5 bases. The length of the CDR3 is 12 residues. The germline V gene encodes CDR1 SNHLY and CDR2 FYNNEI. Trimming removed 4 bases from V and 4 bases from J, with 7 bases in between. CDR3 sequence: CASSATVYGYTF. The CDR3 DNA is TGTGCCAGCAGTGCGACAGTCTATGGCTACACCTTC.

This chain joins TRBV5-1 and TRBJ2-7, with D possibly TRBD1 on 6 matching bases. The ends were cut back, 0 bases at V and 2 bases at J, with 12 bases in the middle. This CDR3 has 15 residues. Germline assignment: CDR1 SGHRS and CDR2 YFSETQ. In DNA, the CDR3 is TGCGCCAGCAGCTTGGGGGACACCAGCCCCTACGAGCAGTACTTC. Encoded protein: CASSLGDTSPYEQYF.

This clone was seen ten or more times. This chain links TRBV7-8 with TRBJ1-2; the D gene is possibly TRBD1 (5 bases). Germline lookup yields CDR1 SGHVS and CDR2 FQNEAQ. V was trimmed by 3 bases and J by 0 bases, leaving 5 bases between them. This CDR3 is 13 amino acids long. CDR3 in amino acids: CASSLTANYGYTF. In DNA, the CDR3 is TGTGCCAGCAGCTTGACAGCTAACTATGGCTACACCTTC.

This chain joins TRBV10-3 and TRBJ1-2, with a possible D match to TRBD1 (5 bases). Germline values: CDR1 ENHRY, CDR2 SYGVKD. The length of the CDR3 is 13 residues. The germline V and J ends were trimmed by 6 bases and 8 bases, with 16 bases remaining between them. CDR3 DNA: TGTGCCATCAGCGACGGTCAGGGAAGCGGCTACACCTTC. This sequence encodes CAISDGQGSGYTF.

V usage is TRBV19 and J usage is TRBJ2-1, with 9 positions matching TRBD2. CDR1 is LNHDA, CDR2 SQIVND, per germline (reference sequence). With V trimmed by 4 bases and J by 7 bases, 11 bases remained unmatched. The CDR3 has 16 residues. The CDR3 loop is CASSSGGALRLNEQFF. CDR3 in DNA: TGTGCCAGTAGTAGCGGGGGGGCCCTAAGACTAAATGAGCAGTTCTTC.

The chain is built from TRBV5-1 and TRBJ1-6; TRBD1 is a possible D gene (6 bases). This CDR3 is 16 amino acids long. Trimming stripped 7 bases from V and 7 bases from J, with 21 bases between. Per the germline V gene, CDR1 is SGHRS and CDR2 is YFSETQ. Here the CDR3 reads CASPGGGPFRNSPLHF. CDR3 DNA sequence: TGCGCCAGCCCTGGGGGGGGGCCCTTCAGAAATTCACCCCTCCACTTT.

This clone has a single count. The CDR3 nucleotides read TGTGCCAGCAGCCAAGATTTGGCAGGGGGCTGGGGCTATGGCTACACCTTC. Encoded protein: CASSQDLAGGWGYGYTF. The chain couples TRBV3-1 (or the pseudogene TRBV3-2) to TRBJ1-2; TRBD1 matches at 8 bases. CDR1 LGHDT and CDR2 YNNKEL come from the germline V gene (reference sequence). J gave up 4 bases and V 0 bases, and 10 bases lay outside the gene matches. The CDR3 is 17 amino acids.

Of note for this clone: The same CDR3 is also encoded by other DNA sequences in this sample. The chain is built from TRBV6-5 and TRBJ2-7, with D perhaps TRBD2 (6 bases). CDR1 and CDR2 (germline): MNHEY, SVGAGI. V lost 0 bases and J lost 2, with 11 bases in between. The CDR3 is 15 residues long. CDR3: CASSYSLAGAYEQYF. CDR3 in DNA: TGTGCCAGCAGTTACTCACTAGCAGGTGCCTACGAGCAGTACTTC.

The chain uses TRBV4-1 and TRBJ2-1, with 10 bases identical to TRBD2. After removal of 1 base from V and 0 bases from J, the junction contained 6 bases not matched to a gene. The CDR3 extends over 18 amino acids. CDR1 is MGHRA and CDR2 is YSYEKL in the germline V gene. Here the CDR3 reads CASSQARSGGSSYNEQFF. The CDR3 nucleotides are TGCGCCAGCAGCCAAGCCCGTAGCGGGGGGAGCTCCTACAATGAGCAGTTCTTC.

The chain has TRBV2 and TRBJ1-6; 7 bases map to TRBD1. The junction had 6 bases not matched to a gene; V was cut back by 7 bases and J by 9 bases. Germline loops: CDR1 SNHLY, CDR2 FYNNEI. This CDR3 has 13 amino acids. The CDR3 DNA follows: TGTGCCAGCATCAGGGGGGCGGGTTCACCCCTCCACTTT. The encoded protein is CASIRGAGSPLHF.

This chain uses TRBV5-1 with TRBJ1-4; no definite D call. The germline V and J ends were trimmed by 0 bases and 7 bases, with 31 bases remaining between them. This CDR3 region has 21 residues. The germline V gene encodes CDR1 SGHRS and CDR2 YFSETQ. As DNA, the CDR3 is TGCGCCAGCAGCTTGGACCCCCCCGGGTCATACGCGGGTCCGTATTCTGAAAAACTGTTTTTT. Protein product: CASSLDPPGSYAGPYSEKLFF.

The chain links TRBV18 to TRBJ2-1; 11 bases map to TRBD2. The CDR3 is 15 amino acids. V trimming: 0 bases; J trimming: 8 bases; junction bases outside the gene matches: 3. Germline values: CDR1 KGHSH, CDR2 LQKENI. CDR3 coding DNA: TGTGCCAGCTCACCACCTACTAGCGGGGGACATGAGCAGTTCTTC. Encoded protein: CASSPPTSGGHEQFF.

Only a few counts were recorded for this clone. This sequence joins TRBV27 and TRBJ2-1; 7 bases map to TRBD2. The germline gives CDR1 MNHEY, CDR2 SMNVEV (reference sequence). CDR3 length equals 15 residues. The V segment lost 5 bases and the J segment 12 bases; nucleotides outside the gene matches: 16. Written as DNA, the CDR3 is TGTGCCAGCAGTCTTGGTCCCACGAGCGGGGTGGGGCAGTTCTTC. Its translation: CASSLGPTSGVGQFF.

The chain carries TRBV2 and TRBJ1-3; D is uncertain. The CDR3 length is 14 residues. Germline values: CDR1 SNHLY, CDR2 FYNNEI. V was trimmed by 5 bases and J by 3 bases, leaving 11 bases between them. DNA for the CDR3: TGTGCCAGCAGTCCAACGGCGGATGGAAACACCATATATTTT. As protein: CASSPTADGNTIYF.